One and the same sample provided the 4 T cell receptor beta chains below, sequenced in a study of blood T cell repertoires in COVID-19. Some clones are missing from TCRdb's copy, which holds only in-frame ones; the method was immunoSEQ multiplex PCR. Seen here are some 200,000 clones, about 87% observed once, and the top ten hold approximately 1.7%. Sequenced: peripheral blood. The receptors here all came from an older man with acute or convalescent COVID-19.

This chain links TRBV7-2 with TRBJ2-7, with 12 bases that match TRBD2. The CDR3 has 17 amino acids. The germline V gene has CDR1 SGHTA and CDR2 FQGNSA. Unmatched junction bases numbered 7, after V lost 0 bases and J lost 4 bases. CDR3 loop: CASSLAPGLAGAYEQYF. The CDR3 coding sequence is TGTGCCAGCAGCTTAGCCCCGGGACTAGCGGGTGCGTACGAGCAGTACTTC.

This clone occurred a few times. The chain combines TRBV6-5 with TRBJ1-2, with D unresolved. Germline V CDR1 and CDR2: MNHEY, SVGAGI. CDR3 length: 14 amino acids. Trimming stripped 7 bases from V and 3 bases from J, with 15 bases between. CDR3 sequence reads: CASTRTLGDYGYTF. The CDR3 DNA follows: TGTGCCAGCACCCGCACGCTAGGAGACTATGGCTACACCTTC.

The chain couples TRBV20-1 to TRBJ1-2; TRBD1 agrees at 8 bases. Germline V gene sequence: CDR1 DFQATT, CDR2 SNEGSKA (reference sequence). The length of the CDR3 is 15 residues. Losses at the gene ends were 3 bases for V and 5 bases for J; bases not matched to a gene: 11. The CDR3 is CSASRGTGGKYGYTF. In nucleotides, the CDR3 is TGCAGTGCTAGTAGGGGGACAGGTGGGAAATATGGCTACACCTTC.

This clone was recorded a few times. The gene calls are TRBV6-5 and TRBJ2-1; a possible D gene is TRBD2 (6 bases). V was shortened by 6 bases and J by 6 bases, with 12 bases between the two germline ends. Germline V gene sequence: CDR1 MNHEY, CDR2 SVGAGI. The CDR3 is 13 amino acids. The CDR3: CASRKTGANEQFF. DNA of the CDR3: TGTGCCAGCAGGAAAACGGGAGCCAATGAGCAGTTCTTC.